The 32 T cell receptor beta chains given below trace back to one sample, sequenced in a study of shared clonotypes between healthy human individuals. Here immunoSEQ multiplex PCR was the method, and the copy in TCRdb shows in-frame clones only, minus some. The table shows more than 2 million clones, with 90% to 95% occurring only once. The sequencing sample was made of naive CD4+ T cells sorted from blood. The subset here: CD45RA+ positively selected. Receptor source: a man aged 18 to 35 in good health.

The chain employs TRBV6-1 and TRBJ2-4, with 9 bases identical to TRBD1. The CDR3 is 21 amino acids. Germline values: CDR1 MNHNS, CDR2 SASEGT. V lost 1 base to trimming and J lost 0 bases; unmatched junction nucleotides: 16. The CDR3 DNA is TGTGCCAGCAGTGAAGTGTCTGCGGGACAGGGAACGATTCTAGCCAAAAACATTCAGTACTTC. Its protein product is CASSEVSAGQGTILAKNIQYF.

The genes are TRBV10-3 and TRBJ2-5, with D possibly being TRBD1 or TRBD2 (5 bases each). The germline V gene has CDR1 ENHRY and CDR2 SYGVKD. Trimming took 6 bases from V and 4 from J, leaving 12 bases between them. CDR3 length equals 13 residues. The chain's CDR3 is CAISRDGGETQYF. Here the CDR3 DNA reads TGTGCCATCAGCCGGGACGGCGGAGAGACCCAGTACTTC.

This chain uses TRBV5-4 with TRBJ2-3; D might be TRBD1 (6 bases). Trimming removed 0 bases at V and 0 bases at J, with 11 bases between. The CDR3 consists of 16 residues. Germline lookup yields CDR1 SGHNT and CDR2 YYREEE (reference sequence). DNA of the CDR3: TGTGCCAGCAGCTTGGTTGGAGGACAGAGCACAGATACGCAGTATTTT. Translated: CASSLVGGQSTDTQYF.

This clone was seen just once. The CDR3 coding sequence is TGTGCCAGTTCGGGACCTTGGGAGCAGGGCACAGATACGCAGTATTTT. This codes for CASSGPWEQGTDTQYF. V usage is TRBV28 and J usage is TRBJ2-3; D is perhaps TRBD1 or TRBD2 (5 bases each). The V and J ends lost 9 bases and 1 base respectively, with 20 bases between them. The CDR3 sequence is 16 residues long. Germline V gene sequence: CDR1 MDHEN, CDR2 SYDVKM. The whole variable domain, filled in from reference TRBV28 and TRBJ2-3, reads DVKVTQSSRYLVKRTGEKVFLECVQDMDHENMFWYRQDPGLGLRLIYFSYDVKMKEKGDIPEGYSVSREKKERFSLILESASTNQTSMYLCASSGPWEQGTDTQYFGPGTRLTVL.

At least ten counts were recorded for this clone. The gene calls are TRBV6-6 and TRBJ2-5; 9 bases match TRBD1. The CDR3 length is 14 residues. CDR1 and CDR2 from the germline V gene are MNHNY and SVGAGI (reference sequence). The V and J ends lost 6 bases and 4 bases, in that order; junction bases with no gene match: 6. This CDR3 reads CASRSTGGGETQYF. The CDR3 DNA is TGTGCCAGCAGAAGTACAGGGGGCGGAGAGACCCAGTACTTC.

The chain carries TRBV4-3 and TRBJ2-7; 7 bases align to TRBD2. After removal of 0 bases from V and 0 bases from J, the junction contained 14 bases not matched to a gene. The CDR3 runs to 19 residues. Germline V CDR1 and CDR2: LGHNA, YSLEER. CDR3 coding DNA: TGCGCCAGCAGCCAAGATCTGGGGGGAGGGTTCGGGAGCTCCTACGAGCAGTACTTC. It is translated as CASSQDLGGGFGSSYEQYF.

This rearrangement joins TRBV7-9 to TRBJ2-7, with a weak D call TRBD2 (6 bases). The CDR3 consists of 15 residues. Trimming stripped 6 bases from V and 6 bases from J, with 21 bases between. Germline V lookup: CDR1 SEHNR, CDR2 FQNEAQ (reference sequence). CDR3 nucleotides: TGTGCCAGCAGTCCCCCCGGGACTGGGCTTTCCGAGCAGTACTTC. It yields the protein CASSPPGTGLSEQYF.

The V gene is TRBV10-1, the J gene TRBJ2-1; TRBD2 agrees at 9 bases. Germline V CDR1 and CDR2: WNHNN, SYGVQD (reference sequence). The ends lost 6 bases at V and 0 bases at J; junction bases unmatched: 9. The CDR3 consists of 17 residues. In DNA, the CDR3 is TGCGCCAGCAGCCCTCGGGGTAGCGGGAGCTCCTACAATGAGCAGTTCTTC. It codes for CASSPRGSGSSYNEQFF.

The chain couples TRBV11-2 to TRBJ1-5; unclear D gene. From germline, CDR1 is SGHAT and CDR2 FQNNGV. The CDR3 has 13 residues. Trimming took 0 bases from V and 5 from J, leaving 5 bases between them. The CDR3: CASSLDVYQPQHF. The CDR3 DNA sequence: TGTGCCAGCAGCTTAGATGTCTATCAGCCCCAGCATTTT.

V usage is TRBV6-5 and J usage is TRBJ1-6; 7 bases fit TRBD1. CDR1 is MNHEY, CDR2 SVGAGI, per germline. This CDR3 comprises 14 residues. The J segment lost 3 bases and the V segment lost 7 bases, leaving 3 bases of the junction unmatched. CDR3 residues: CASKGDSYNSPLHF. The CDR3 bases are TGTGCCAGCAAAGGGGACAGCTATAATTCACCCCTCCACTTT.

This clone was detected only once. This chain joins TRBV6-5 and TRBJ1-4; D might be TRBD1 (5 bases). The V and J ends lost 2 bases and 6 bases respectively, with 16 bases between them. Germline CDR1 is MNHEY and CDR2 is SVGAGI. This CDR3 comprises 16 residues. CDR3 in DNA: TGTGCCAGCAGTTACGCAGCCGGGGCAGCGGATGAAAAACTGTTTTTT. Its translation: CASSYAAGAADEKLFF.

CDR3 in DNA: TGTGCCAGCTCACCACCGAGCGGGGGGCGAGAGACCCAGTACTTC. Protein sequence: CASSPPSGGRETQYF. The chain recombines TRBV18 with TRBJ2-5; 9 bases match TRBD2. Germline V gene lookup returns CDR1 KGHSH and CDR2 LQKENI. The V segment lost 0 bases and the J segment 4 bases; nucleotides outside the gene matches: 3. The CDR3 has 15 amino acids.

This chain joins TRBV18 and TRBJ1-1; perhaps TRBD1 as D (6 bases). The V gene's germline CDR1 is KGHSH and CDR2 LQKENI. V was trimmed by 3 bases and J by 1 base, leaving 12 bases between them. The CDR3 is made up of 15 amino acids. The CDR3: CASSPWTAQNTEAFF. CDR3 DNA: TGTGCCAGCTCACCCTGGACAGCCCAGAACACTGAAGCTTTCTTT.

The V gene is TRBV19, the J gene TRBJ1-6; D remains unclear. The CDR3 consists of 15 residues. Germline CDR1 is LNHDA and CDR2 is SQIVND (reference sequence). Trimming took off 7 bases at V and 1 base at J, with 11 bases between the two ends. The DNA of the CDR3 is TGTGCCAGTATCCAGGATAGTTCCTATAATTCACCCCTCCACTTT. Translated: CASIQDSSYNSPLHF.

The V and J genes are TRBV28 and TRBJ2-3, with D perhaps TRBD2 (7 bases). In germline, CDR1 is MDHEN, CDR2 SYDVKM. V gave up 10 bases and J gave up 4 bases, with 18 bases separating them. The CDR3 loop spans 14 amino acids. CDR3 in DNA: TGTGCCACCCTGGGGGGGCAGGGTGCAGATACGCAGTATTTT. This translates into CATLGGQGADTQYF.

The CDR3 here is CASSITGTGVHGYTF. For the CDR3, the DNA is TGTGCCAGCAGCATAACCGGGACAGGCGTTCATGGCTACACCTTC. This chain links TRBV11-2 with TRBJ1-2; 8 positions match TRBD1. The CDR3 is 15 amino acids. With V trimmed by 5 bases and J by 6 bases, 11 bases remained unmatched. Germline values: CDR1 SGHAT, CDR2 FQNNGV.

The rearrangement links TRBV11-2 to TRBJ2-1; TRBD2 aligns across 8 bases. The CDR3 has 14 amino acids. Trimming cost V 6 bases and J 8 bases; bases outside gene matches: 9. Germline lookup yields CDR1 SGHAT and CDR2 FQNNGV. CDR3 in amino acids: CASRGSGTRYEQFF. CDR3 sequence (DNA): TGTGCCAGCAGGGGGTCCGGGACTAGATATGAGCAGTTCTTC.

CDR3 in DNA: TGTGCCAGTGCTAAGGGGAGCCCCGCCTACGAGCAGTACTTC. Translated: CASAKGSPAYEQYF. This chain uses TRBV19 with TRBJ2-7; D could derive from TRBD1 or TRBD2 (5 bases each). The V end was cut by 8 bases, the J end by 2 bases, with 16 bases between. Germline V gene lookup returns CDR1 LNHDA and CDR2 SQIVND (reference sequence). The CDR3 sequence is 14 residues long.

The chain couples TRBV10-3 to TRBJ2-3; 10 bases map to TRBD1. Trimming at V came to 6 bases and at J to 2 bases, leaving 5 bases not matched to a gene. Germline V CDR1 and CDR2: ENHRY, SYGVKD. The CDR3 spans 15 residues. The CDR3 DNA is TGTGCCATCAGCTCCGGGACAGGGGACACAGATACGCAGTATTTT. The encoded protein is CAISSGTGDTDTQYF.

The chain employs TRBV5-8 and TRBJ1-1; D is unclear. Germline assignment: CDR1 SGHTS and CDR2 YDEGEE. V was pared by 0 bases and J by 10 bases, with 10 bases between. CDR3 size: 12 residues. CDR3 amino acids: CASSLVLTGAFF. As DNA, the CDR3 is TGTGCCAGCAGCTTGGTGTTAACCGGAGCTTTCTTT.

This clone has just one count. This chain connects TRBV28 to TRBJ1-2, with a tentative D call TRBD1 (6 bases). Looked up from germline, CDR1 is MDHEN and CDR2 is SYDVKM. With 8 bases removed from V and 4 bases from J, the gap between germline ends came to 20 bases. The CDR3 covers 15 residues. The CDR3 DNA reads as TGTGCCAGCGCGGGCGAGGGGGGAGGAATCTATGGCTACACCTTC. This encodes CASAGEGGGIYGYTF.

The chain joins TRBV11-2 to TRBJ2-1; 8 bases line up with TRBD2. This CDR3 has 16 amino acids. Per germline, CDR1 SGHAT and CDR2 FQNNGV. V lost 7 bases to trimming and J lost 4 bases; unmatched junction nucleotides: 12. The CDR3 coding sequence is TGTGCCAGCACCTCTCTCGCGGGGGGCCTTTACAATGAGCAGTTCTTC. Encoded protein: CASTSLAGGLYNEQFF.

This chain connects TRBV4-1 to TRBJ2-1, with TRBD2 matching 8 bases. The V segment lost 4 bases and the J segment 2 bases; nucleotides outside the gene matches: 7. Germline V gene data show CDR1 as MGHRA and CDR2 as YSYEKL. The CDR3 is 16 residues long. This CDR3 is CASSRTLSGTYNEQFF. CDR3 coding DNA: TGCGCCAGCAGCCGGACCCTTAGCGGGACCTACAATGAGCAGTTCTTC.

Notes on this clone: This CDR3 is also generated by other DNA sequences in the sample. The chain is built from TRBV28 and TRBJ1-2; D not certain. The CDR3 extends over 12 amino acids. Germline V CDR1 and CDR2: MDHEN, SYDVKM. V dropped 4 bases and J dropped 0 bases, with 3 bases sitting between them. The chain's CDR3 is CASSSPNYGYTF. CDR3 nucleotide sequence: TGTGCCAGCAGTTCGCCTAACTATGGCTACACCTTC.

The V call is TRBV4-3, the J call TRBJ1-3; no definite D call. Germline values: CDR1 LGHNA, CDR2 YSLEER. The CDR3 length is 13 residues. With 0 bases removed from V and 7 bases from J, the gap between germline ends came to 7 bases. The CDR3 reads CASSQEFRNTIYF. CDR3 DNA sequence: TGCGCCAGCAGCCAAGAATTCCGCAACACCATATATTTT.

The chain combines TRBV6-6 with TRBJ2-7; 12 positions agree with TRBD1. J was trimmed by 5 bases and V by 5 bases; bases with no gene match: 7. Looked up from germline, CDR1 is MNHNY and CDR2 is SVGAGI (reference sequence). The length of the CDR3 is 15 residues. DNA of the CDR3: TGTGCCAGCAGTAGGGGGGACAGGGGGCCCGACGAGCAGTACTTC. Translating gives CASSRGDRGPDEQYF.

The chain links TRBV5-1 to TRBJ1-2, with 7 bases that match TRBD1. Germline-derived CDR1 and CDR2 are SGHRS and YFSETQ. This CDR3 comprises 14 residues. The V and J ends lost 0 bases and 4 bases, in that order; junction bases with no gene match: 3. In nucleotides, the CDR3 is TGCGCCAGCAGCTTGGAAACAGGGGTCTATGGCTACACCTTC. This codes for CASSLETGVYGYTF.

This chain joins TRBV14 and TRBJ2-7; 8 positions agree with TRBD2. The V segment lost 0 bases and the J segment 5 bases; nucleotides outside the gene matches: 9. The CDR3 sequence is 16 residues long. From germline, CDR1 is SGHDN and CDR2 FVKESK. The CDR3 spells CASSQDSSGNRDEQYF. The CDR3, as DNA: TGTGCCAGCAGCCAAGATAGTAGCGGGAATAGGGACGAGCAGTACTTC.

This sequence joins TRBV5-1 and TRBJ2-2; unclear D gene. The V end lost 4 bases, the J end lost 3 bases, and 10 bases lay between the germline ends. The germline CDR1 and CDR2 sequences are SGHRS and YFSETQ. This CDR3 has 14 residues. This CDR3 reads CASSAQAHTGELFF. The CDR3, as DNA: TGCGCCAGCAGCGCGCAAGCCCACACCGGGGAGCTGTTTTTT. Supplemented by reference TRBV5-1 and TRBJ2-2, the full variable domain reads KAGVTQTPRYLIKTRGQQVTLSCSPISGHRSVSWYQQTPGQGLQFLFEYFSETQRNKGNFPGRFSGRQFSNSRSEMNVSTLELGDSALYLCASSAQAHTGELFFGEGSRLTVL.

The rearrangement joins TRBV6-1 to TRBJ2-2, with D possibly being TRBD2 (6 bases). CDR3 size: 15 residues. Germline V gene sequence: CDR1 MNHNS, CDR2 SASEGT. Between the trimmed V and J ends, which lost 4 bases and 4 bases, there was a span of 13 bases. As DNA, the CDR3 is TGTGCCAGCAGTGGGGAGGAGGGGCTCACCGGGGAGCTGTTTTTT. Protein: CASSGEEGLTGELFF.

This clone was seen just once. V gene TRBV5-6 combines with J gene TRBJ1-1; 9 bases agree with TRBD1. J gave up 0 bases and V 5 bases, and 8 bases lay outside the gene matches. This CDR3 is 16 amino acids long. CDR1 is SGHDT and CDR2 is YYEEEE in the germline V gene. The CDR3 DNA follows: TGTGCCAGCAGTCGCGGACAGGGGAAAATGAACACTGAAGCTTTCTTT. Its translation is CASSRGQGKMNTEAFF.

The CDR3 here is CASSPGTQGTEAFF. Written as DNA, the CDR3 is TGTGCCAGCAGCCCAGGGACCCAGGGGACTGAAGCTTTCTTT. This chain joins TRBV9 and TRBJ1-1, with D possibly TRBD1 on 6 matching bases. The V and J ends lost 4 bases and 5 bases respectively, with 15 bases between them. The length of the CDR3 is 14 residues. Germline V lookup: CDR1 SGDLS, CDR2 YYNGEE.